This TCR beta chain was found in a study of T cells after yellow fever vaccination. About the study: When fractions had low cell numbers, they were prepared with SMART-Seq v4 Ultra Low Input.

The V gene lost 5 bases and the J gene lost 5 bases, with 13 bases spanning the gap. The germline gives CDR1 LNHNV, CDR2 YYDKDF (reference sequence). This CDR3 has 14 residues. 5'RACE template switching added a universal primer site and UMIs to TCR cDNA. TCRdb ran MiXCR on the 5' RACE reads and lists one entry per CDR3 protein. The sample shows about 260,000 distinct CDR3 sequences, roughly 4% of them seen only once. This clonotype was seen many times. The chain employs TRBV15 and TRBJ1-5; D gene uncertain. The source is a man aged 18 to 29 who received the YFV17D yellow fever vaccine. The sequences come from PBMCs, collected 15 days after the yellow fever booster vaccination. The CDR3 loop is CATSSGQSYQPQHF. The CDR3, as DNA: TGTGCCACCAGCTCGGGCCAGTCATATCAGCCCCAGCATTTT. Variable domain in full (rest from reference TRBV15 and TRBJ1-5): DAMVIQNPRYQVTQFGKPVTLSCSQTLNHNVMYWYQQKSSQAPKLLFHYYDKDFNNEADTPDNFQSRRPNTSFCFLDIRSPGLGDTAMYLCATSSGQSYQPQHFGDGTRLSIL.